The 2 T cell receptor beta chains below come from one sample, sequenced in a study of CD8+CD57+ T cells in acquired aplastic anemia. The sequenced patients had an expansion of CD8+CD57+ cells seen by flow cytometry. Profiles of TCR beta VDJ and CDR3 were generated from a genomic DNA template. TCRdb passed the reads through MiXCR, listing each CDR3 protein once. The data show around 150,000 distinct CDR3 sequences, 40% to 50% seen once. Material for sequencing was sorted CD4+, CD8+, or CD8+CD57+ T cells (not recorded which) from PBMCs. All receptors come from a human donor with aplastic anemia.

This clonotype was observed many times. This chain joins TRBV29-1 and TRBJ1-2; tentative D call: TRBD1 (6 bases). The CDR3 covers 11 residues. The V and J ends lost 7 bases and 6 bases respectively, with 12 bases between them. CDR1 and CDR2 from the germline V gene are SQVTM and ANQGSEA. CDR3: CSAMGADGYTF. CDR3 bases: TGCAGCGCAATGGGGGCAGATGGCTACACCTTC.

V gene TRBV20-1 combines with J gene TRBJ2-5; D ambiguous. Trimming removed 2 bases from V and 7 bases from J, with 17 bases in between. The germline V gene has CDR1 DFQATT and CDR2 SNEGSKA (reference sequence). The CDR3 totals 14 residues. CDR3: CSARHGAAYSTQYF. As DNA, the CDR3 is TGCAGTGCTAGACACGGTGCGGCGTATTCGACCCAGTACTTC.